This T cell receptor (beta chain) comes out of a study of Graves' ophthalmopathy and Graves' hyperthyroidism. Study observations and caveats: Sensitivity of roughly 88% and specificity of about 84% were achieved when a 13-signature model separated ophthalmopathy from stable hyperthyroidism. Most expanded thyroid clonotypes above 0.001 frequency also appeared in blood.

This clonotype came up a few times. Its target is unknown. As the template, RNA transcripts were used to amplify TCR beta CDR3 regions. First-round RT-PCR used HTBI primers; second-round multiplex PCR followed. TCRdb independently ran MiXCR on the multiplex PCR reads; one entry per CDR3 protein. Here the sample spans more than 300,000 distinct CDR3 sequences, roughly 14% being singletons. The CDR3 contains 15 residues. The germline V gene encodes CDR1 LNHDA and CDR2 SQIVND (reference sequence). V trimming: 7 bases; J trimming: 6 bases; junction bases outside the gene matches: 5. This TCR derives from a young woman with stable Graves' hyperthyroidism. The chain combines TRBV19 with TRBJ1-6; 11 nucleotides align to TRBD1. The sequenced material came from peripheral blood. The CDR3 reads CASTSDRGRNSPLHF. The CDR3 nucleotides read TGTGCCAGTACCTCGGACAGGGGGCGTAATTCACCCCTCCACTTT. Filled out from reference TRBV19 and TRBJ1-6, the complete variable domain reads DGGITQSPKYLFRKEGQNVTLSCEQNLNHDAMYWYRQDPGQGLRLIYYSQIVNDFQKGDIAEGYSVSREKKESFPLTVTSAQKNPTAFYLCASTSDRGRNSPLHFGNGTRLTVT.